The 32 T cell receptor beta chains below were found in one sample sequenced in a study of control samples from healthy donors and cancer patients. The assay was immunoSEQ multiplex PCR, and TCRdb's table has in-frame clones only and misses some. The table has under 450,000 clones, 75% to 95% seen once. The sample taken for sequencing was PBMCs. These receptors originate from a man between 35 and 55 years old with head and neck cancer.

This sequence joins TRBV13 and TRBJ2-1; D is uncertain. The CDR3 totals 14 residues. Trimming removed 4 bases from V and 0 bases from J, with 7 bases in between. From germline, CDR1 is PRHDT and CDR2 FYEKMQ (reference sequence). CDR3 region: CASSSQSSYNEQFF. The CDR3 nucleotides read TGTGCCAGCAGCTCGCAGAGCTCCTACAATGAGCAGTTCTTC.

This clone is a singleton in its sample. The rearrangement uses TRBV28 and TRBJ1-5; weak D call: TRBD1 (5 bases). The V gene's germline CDR1 is MDHEN and CDR2 SYDVKM. Trimming removed 6 bases from V and 2 bases from J, with 5 bases in between. This CDR3 contains 12 residues. CDR3 sequence reads: CASRGGNQPQHF. As DNA, the CDR3 is TGTGCCAGCAGAGGGGGCAATCAGCCCCAGCATTTT.

The genes are TRBV19 and TRBJ1-1; D gene uncertain. Deletions cut 5 bases from V and 1 base from J, with 14 bases between. Germline CDR1 LNHDA, CDR2 SQIVND (reference sequence). This CDR3 contains 15 residues. CDR3 bases: TGTGCCAGTAGTCCCCCTCAGCGAAGGAACACTGAAGCTTTCTTT. It yields the protein CASSPPQRRNTEAFF.

The rearrangement links TRBV30 to TRBJ2-3; 9 bases are a match to TRBD2. V was pared by 3 bases and J by 4 bases, with 8 bases of the junction left unmatched. Germline CDR1 GTSNPN, CDR2 SVGIG (reference sequence). This CDR3 is built from 15 residues. The CDR3 sequence is CAWSLASGMSDTQYF. The CDR3 DNA sequence: TGTGCCTGGAGCCTAGCTAGCGGGATGTCAGATACGCAGTATTTT. The whole variable domain, remainder taken from reference TRBV30 and TRBJ2-3, is SQTIHQWPATLVQPVGSPLSLECTVEGTSNPNLYWYRQAAGRGLQLLFYSVGIGQISSEVPQNLSASRPQDRQFILSSKKLLLSDSGFYLCAWSLASGMSDTQYFGPGTRLTVL.

The gene calls are TRBV2 and TRBJ2-1; D could derive from TRBD1 or TRBD2 (5 bases each). This CDR3 spans 14 amino acids. The V and J ends lost 5 bases and 7 bases respectively, with 15 bases between them. Germline CDR1 reads SNHLY; CDR2 reads FYNNEI. The CDR3: CASSHSGGRNEQFF. The DNA of the CDR3 is TGTGCCAGCAGTCACAGTGGGGGAAGGAATGAGCAGTTCTTC.

The J gene is TRBJ2-1, the V gene TRBV5-1, with D possibly matching TRBD1 (5 bases). The V and J ends lost 0 bases and 7 bases respectively, with 17 bases between them. This CDR3 region has 16 residues. Germline V gene sequence: CDR1 SGHRS, CDR2 YFSETQ. The CDR3 sequence: CASSLGWLGQENEQFF. The DNA of the CDR3 is TGCGCCAGCAGCTTGGGTTGGCTAGGACAAGAAAATGAGCAGTTCTTC.

The V and J genes are TRBV4-1 and TRBJ2-3; 13 positions agree with TRBD2. Germline V gene sequence: CDR1 MGHRA, CDR2 YSYEKL. The J segment lost 10 bases and the V segment lost 3 bases, leaving 10 bases of the junction unmatched. The CDR3 spans 16 residues. The chain's CDR3 is CASSHRTSGGLYAQYF. In DNA, the CDR3 is TGCGCCAGCAGCCATAGGACTAGCGGGGGTCTTTATGCGCAGTATTTT.

The chain has TRBV4-3 and TRBJ2-1, with D tentatively TRBD2 (6 bases). In germline, CDR1 is LGHNA, CDR2 YSLEER. This CDR3 has 14 amino acids. With 2 bases removed from V and 3 bases from J, the gap between germline ends came to 8 bases. The CDR3 coding sequence is TGCGCCAGCAGCCAATGGGACTTCTACAATGAGCAGTTCTTC. It specifies CASSQWDFYNEQFF.

The chain links TRBV28 to TRBJ2-7; no reliable D call. V was shortened by 1 base and J by 4 bases, with 11 bases between the two germline ends. CDR3 length: 14 amino acids. Germline values: CDR1 MDHEN, CDR2 SYDVKM. The CDR3 loop reads CASSLSGGDYEQYF. CDR3 sequence (DNA): TGTGCCAGCAGTTTATCAGGTGGGGATTACGAGCAGTACTTC.

The chain combines TRBV6-2 or TRBV6-3 with TRBJ2-7; D tentatively reads TRBD1 or TRBD2 (7 bases each). CDR1 and CDR2 (germline): MNHEY, SVGEGT. The V end was cut by 4 bases, the J end by 3 bases, with 16 bases between. The CDR3 length is 15 residues. For the CDR3, the DNA is TGTGCCAGCAGTTCCAGGGGGGGTTGGAGCTACGAGCAGTACTTC. This codes for CASSSRGGWSYEQYF.

V usage is TRBV6-5 and J usage is TRBJ2-1; 9 nucleotides line up with TRBD1. V shed 6 bases, J shed 7 bases, and the junction held 10 bases outside the gene matches. The length of the CDR3 is 15 residues. Per germline, CDR1 MNHEY and CDR2 SVGAGI. CDR3 loop: CASRAPGTGMNEQFF. DNA of the CDR3: TGTGCCAGCAGGGCTCCCGGGACAGGGATGAATGAGCAGTTCTTC.

V is TRBV7-2 and J is TRBJ1-6; D perhaps matches TRBD1 (5 bases). V was trimmed by 5 bases and J by 6 bases, leaving 8 bases between them. The CDR3 covers 13 residues. Germline assignment: CDR1 SGHTA and CDR2 FQGNSA. The CDR3, as DNA: TGTGCCAGCAGCCCCGGGGGTAATTCACCCCTCCACTTT. This encodes CASSPGGNSPLHF.

This chain connects TRBV3-1 (or the pseudogene TRBV3-2) to TRBJ2-3, with TRBD1 matching 7 bases. Germline-derived CDR1 and CDR2 are LGHDT and YNNKEL (reference sequence). The CDR3 loop spans 14 amino acids. V trimming: 4 bases; J trimming: 3 bases; junction bases outside the gene matches: 4. CDR3 region: CASSRQGSTDTQYF. CDR3 in DNA: TGTGCCAGCAGCCGACAGGGATCTACAGATACGCAGTATTTT.

This chain links TRBV6-2 or TRBV6-3 with TRBJ1-2; the D is unclear. Germline V gives CDR1 MNHEY, CDR2 SVGEGT. The CDR3 contains 16 residues. V lost 6 bases to trimming and J lost 4 bases, with 21 bases between them. The CDR3 DNA follows: TGTGCCAGCAGCCTCGTCTCCCTGGAGGGAAGCTATGGCTACACCTTC. This codes for CASSLVSLEGSYGYTF.

The rearrangement joins TRBV27 to TRBJ2-7; tentative D call: TRBD2 (6 bases). The CDR3 is 16 residues long. Looked up from germline, CDR1 is MNHEY and CDR2 is SMNVEV (reference sequence). Trimming left V 5 bases short and J 3 bases short, with 20 bases between. The CDR3 spells CASSPIRDFLRYEQYF. CDR3 DNA: TGTGCCAGCAGTCCGATCCGGGACTTCTTGCGCTACGAGCAGTACTTC.

CDR3 residues: CASSEEANYGYTF. CDR3 coding DNA: TGTGCCAGCAGTGAGGAAGCTAACTATGGCTACACCTTC. The chain couples TRBV6-4 to TRBJ1-2, with D hard to call. Germline CDR1 and CDR2: MRHNA and SNTAGT. This CDR3 has 13 amino acids. Trimming stripped 3 bases from V and 0 bases from J, with 5 bases between.

This clone was observed once. CDR3 bases: TGTGCCAGCAGCCAAGATTCAAGCCCCCTCGAGCAGTACTTC. This encodes CASSQDSSPLEQYF. The V gene is TRBV3-1 (or the pseudogene TRBV3-2), the J gene TRBJ2-7; no definite D call. Trimming pared 0 bases from V and 6 bases from J, leaving 12 bases between. From germline, CDR1 is LGHDT and CDR2 YNNKEL (reference sequence). This CDR3 contains 14 residues.

The J gene is TRBJ2-3, the V gene TRBV9; 10 bases are shared with TRBD1. Germline loops: CDR1 SGDLS, CDR2 YYNGEE. The length of the CDR3 is 14 residues. V lost 4 bases and J lost 5; bases outside the gene matches: 4. The CDR3 protein is CASSPGTGVDTQYF. In DNA, the CDR3 is TGTGCCAGCAGCCCAGGGACAGGGGTAGATACGCAGTATTTT. Variable domain in full (rest from reference TRBV9 and TRBJ2-3): DSGVTQTPKHLITATGQRVTLRCSPRSGDLSVYWYQQSLDQGLQFLIQYYNGEERAKGNILERFSAQQFPDLHSELNLSSLELGDSALYFCASSPGTGVDTQYFGPGTRLTVL.

The V call is TRBV7-2, the J call TRBJ2-5; possibly TRBD2 for D (6 bases). Germline V lookup: CDR1 SGHTA, CDR2 FQGNSA. The CDR3 consists of 15 residues. Trimming took 5 bases from V and 5 from J, leaving 18 bases between them. The chain's CDR3 is CASSHPRSGVETQYF. CDR3 DNA sequence: TGTGCCAGCAGCCACCCTCGGTCGGGGGTGGAGACCCAGTACTTC.

The V gene is TRBV4-3, the J gene TRBJ2-5; no clear D. V was pared by 0 bases and J by 6 bases, with 11 bases between. The germline gives CDR1 LGHNA, CDR2 YSLEER. The CDR3 is 14 amino acids. The CDR3 loop is CASSQDPLVKTQYF. Written as DNA, the CDR3 is TGCGCCAGCAGCCAAGATCCGCTAGTGAAGACCCAGTACTTC.

V usage is TRBV19 and J usage is TRBJ1-1; 7 nucleotides align to TRBD1. The trim removed 5 bases at V and 0 bases at J, leaving 6 bases unmatched. The germline V gene encodes CDR1 LNHDA and CDR2 SQIVND (reference sequence). The CDR3 has 15 residues. The CDR3 sequence: CASSLTGLMNTEAFF. CDR3 nucleotide sequence: TGTGCCAGTAGTCTGACAGGGCTCATGAACACTGAAGCTTTCTTT.

The rearrangement uses TRBV3-1 (or the pseudogene TRBV3-2) and TRBJ2-5; 11 bases agree with TRBD2. CDR3 length equals 17 residues. Per germline, CDR1 LGHDT and CDR2 YNNKEL (reference sequence). Trimming removed 2 bases from V and 0 bases from J; junction bases left unmatched: 5. The chain's CDR3 is CASSQQTSGIYQETQYF. The CDR3 DNA follows: TGTGCCAGCAGCCAACAGACTAGCGGGATTTACCAAGAGACCCAGTACTTC.

The chain joins TRBV28 to TRBJ2-1; tentatively, D is TRBD1 or TRBD2 (5 bases each). This CDR3 is built from 14 residues. The germline V gene encodes CDR1 MDHEN and CDR2 SYDVKM. The ends were cut back, 4 bases at V and 2 bases at J, with 9 bases in the middle. As DNA, the CDR3 is TGTGCCAGCAGTTATTCGGGACCCTACAATGAGCAGTTCTTC. The encoded protein is CASSYSGPYNEQFF.

The chain carries TRBV9 and TRBJ2-7, with 8 bases lining up with TRBD2. Germline CDR1 and CDR2: SGDLS and YYNGEE. The CDR3 has 15 residues. With 0 bases clipped from V and 0 bases from J, the junction kept 2 bases outside the gene matches. The CDR3 here is CASSVDSGTSYEQYF. The CDR3 DNA follows: TGTGCCAGCAGCGTAGATAGCGGGACCTCCTACGAGCAGTACTTC.

This clone showed up just once. The chain uses TRBV20-1 and TRBJ1-1; D ambiguous. Germline CDR1 reads DFQATT; CDR2 reads SNEGSKA (reference sequence). V lost 3 bases and J lost 3, with 11 bases in between. The CDR3 extends over 13 amino acids. The CDR3 protein is CSASEGWDTEAFF. The CDR3 DNA reads TGCAGTGCTAGTGAGGGCTGGGACACTGAAGCTTTCTTT.

The gene calls are TRBV28 and TRBJ2-7; D remains ambiguous. The germline CDR1 and CDR2 sequences are MDHEN and SYDVKM. With 6 bases removed from V and 0 bases from J, the gap between germline ends came to 6 bases. The CDR3 extends over 12 amino acids. The CDR3 reads CASRASSYEQYF. The CDR3 DNA is TGTGCCAGCAGGGCCAGCTCCTACGAGCAGTACTTC.

This chain links TRBV2 with TRBJ1-2; 12 bases align to TRBD1. This CDR3 is 15 amino acids long. J lost 8 bases, V lost 6 bases, and 10 bases had no gene match. Germline V lookup: CDR1 SNHLY, CDR2 FYNNEI. The CDR3 DNA is TGTGCCAGCAGCGCTCAGGGACAGGGGGCCGAGGGCTACACCTTC. This sequence encodes CASSAQGQGAEGYTF.

The V call is TRBV27, the J call TRBJ2-3; no definite D call. The germline V and J ends were trimmed by 4 bases and 1 base, with 3 bases remaining between them. Germline assignment: CDR1 MNHEY and CDR2 SMNVEV (reference sequence). The CDR3 totals 12 residues. The CDR3 region is CASSSRTDTQYF. CDR3 sequence (DNA): TGTGCCAGCAGTTCGCGCACAGATACGCAGTATTTT.

The chain has TRBV28 and TRBJ1-6; D call uncertain. CDR1 and CDR2 (germline): MDHEN, SYDVKM. The ends were cut back, 4 bases at V and 0 bases at J, with 13 bases in the middle. This CDR3 is 17 amino acids long. CDR3 in amino acids: CASSSPMSDSYNSPLHF. Written as DNA, the CDR3 is TGTGCCAGCAGTTCCCCAATGAGTGACTCCTATAATTCACCCCTCCACTTT.

This clone was observed a handful of times. This rearrangement joins TRBV20-1 to TRBJ1-2, with D possibly matching TRBD1 (6 bases). Trimming removed 3 bases from V and 4 bases from J, with 9 bases in between. This CDR3 contains 12 residues. Germline assignment: CDR1 DFQATT and CDR2 SNEGSKA (reference sequence). The CDR3 protein is CSASNRVYGYTF. The CDR3 nucleotides are TGCAGTGCTAGTAACAGGGTCTATGGCTACACCTTC.

This rearrangement joins TRBV20-1 to TRBJ2-2, with D perhaps given as TRBD1 or TRBD2 (5 bases each). The CDR3 covers 14 residues. The germline gives CDR1 DFQATT, CDR2 SNEGSKA (reference sequence). V was trimmed by 3 bases and J by 4 bases, leaving 12 bases between them. CDR3 amino acids: CSASPARGTGELFF. CDR3 DNA sequence: TGCAGTGCTAGTCCCGCGAGGGGCACCGGGGAGCTGTTTTTT.

The V call is TRBV3-1 (or the pseudogene TRBV3-2), the J call TRBJ2-3; 7 nucleotides align to TRBD2. V was pared by 2 bases and J by 0 bases, with 2 bases of the junction left unmatched. Looked up from germline, CDR1 is LGHDT and CDR2 is YNNKEL (reference sequence). The CDR3 has 15 amino acids. The CDR3 reads CASSQTAGSTDTQYF. For the CDR3, the DNA is TGTGCCAGCAGCCAAACAGCGGGGAGCACAGATACGCAGTATTTT.